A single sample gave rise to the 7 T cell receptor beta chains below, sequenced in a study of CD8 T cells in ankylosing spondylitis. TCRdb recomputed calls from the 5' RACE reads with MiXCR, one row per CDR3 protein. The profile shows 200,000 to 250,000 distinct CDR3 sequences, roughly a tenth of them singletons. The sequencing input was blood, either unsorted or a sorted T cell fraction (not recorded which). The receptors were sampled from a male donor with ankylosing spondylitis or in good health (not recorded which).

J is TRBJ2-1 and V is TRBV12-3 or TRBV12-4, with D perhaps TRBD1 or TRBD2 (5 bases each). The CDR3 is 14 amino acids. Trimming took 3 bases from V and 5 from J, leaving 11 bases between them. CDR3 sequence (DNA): TGTGCCAGCAGTTTTTCGGGGCCCCACAATGAGCAGTTCTTC. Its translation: CASSFSGPHNEQFF.

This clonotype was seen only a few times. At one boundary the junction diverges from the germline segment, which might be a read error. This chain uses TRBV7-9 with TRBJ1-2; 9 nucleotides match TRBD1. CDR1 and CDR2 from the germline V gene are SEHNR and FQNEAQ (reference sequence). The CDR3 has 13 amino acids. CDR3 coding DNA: TGTGCCAGCAGCTTAAGTGGGACAGGGAGTTTGGCCTTC. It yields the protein CASSLSGTGSLAF.

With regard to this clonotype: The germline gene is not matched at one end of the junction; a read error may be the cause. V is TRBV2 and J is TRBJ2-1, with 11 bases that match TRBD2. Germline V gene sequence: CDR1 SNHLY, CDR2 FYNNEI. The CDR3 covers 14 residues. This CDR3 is CASSKGLADDEPFF. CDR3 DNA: TGTGCCAGCAGTAAGGGACTAGCGGACGATGAGCCGTTCTTC.

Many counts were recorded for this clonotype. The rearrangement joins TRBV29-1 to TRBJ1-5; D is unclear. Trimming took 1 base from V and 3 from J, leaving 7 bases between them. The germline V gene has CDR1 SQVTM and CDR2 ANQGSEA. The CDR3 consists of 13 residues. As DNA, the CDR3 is TGCAGCGTTGAAGTTACAGCCAATCAGCCCCAGCATTTT. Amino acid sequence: CSVEVTANQPQHF. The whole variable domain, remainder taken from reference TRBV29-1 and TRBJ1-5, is SAVISQKPSRDICQRGTSLTIQCQVDSQVTMMFWYRQQPGQSLTLIATANQGSEATYESGFVIDKFPISRPNLTFSTLTVSNMSPEDSSIYLCSVEVTANQPQHFGDGTRLSIL.

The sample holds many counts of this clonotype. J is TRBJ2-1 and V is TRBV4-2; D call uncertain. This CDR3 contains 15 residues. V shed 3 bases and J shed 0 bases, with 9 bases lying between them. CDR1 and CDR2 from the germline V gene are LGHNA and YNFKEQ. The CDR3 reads CASSHNVNSYNEQFF. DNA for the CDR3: TGTGCCAGCAGCCACAACGTGAACTCCTACAATGAGCAGTTCTTC.

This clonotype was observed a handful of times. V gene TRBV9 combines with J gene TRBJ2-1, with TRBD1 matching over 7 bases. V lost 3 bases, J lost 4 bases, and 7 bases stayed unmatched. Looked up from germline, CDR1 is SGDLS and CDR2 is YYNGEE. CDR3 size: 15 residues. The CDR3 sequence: CASSAWDRGYNEQFF. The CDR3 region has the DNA TGTGCCAGCAGCGCGTGGGACAGAGGTTACAATGAGCAGTTCTTC.

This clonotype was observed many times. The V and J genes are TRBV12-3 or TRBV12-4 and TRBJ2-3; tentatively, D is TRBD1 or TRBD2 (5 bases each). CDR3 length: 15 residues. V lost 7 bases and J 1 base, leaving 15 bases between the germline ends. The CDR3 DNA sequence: TGTGCCAGCAAAGAGGGGAACATAGGCACAGATACGCAGTATTTT. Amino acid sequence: CASKEGNIGTDTQYF.